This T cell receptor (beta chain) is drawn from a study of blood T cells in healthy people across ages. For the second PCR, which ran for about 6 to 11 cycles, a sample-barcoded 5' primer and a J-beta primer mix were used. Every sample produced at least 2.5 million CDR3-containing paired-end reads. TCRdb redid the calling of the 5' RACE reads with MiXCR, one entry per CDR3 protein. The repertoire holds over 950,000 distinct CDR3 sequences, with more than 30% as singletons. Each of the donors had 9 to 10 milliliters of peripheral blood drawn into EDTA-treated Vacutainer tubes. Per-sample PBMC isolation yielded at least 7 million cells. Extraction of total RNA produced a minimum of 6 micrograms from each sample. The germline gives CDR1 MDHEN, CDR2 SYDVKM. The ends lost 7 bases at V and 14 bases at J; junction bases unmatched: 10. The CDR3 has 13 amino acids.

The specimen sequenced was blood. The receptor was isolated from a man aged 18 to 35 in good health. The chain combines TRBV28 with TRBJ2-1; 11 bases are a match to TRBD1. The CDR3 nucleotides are TGTGCCAGCACCTCCAACCGGGACAGGGGGGAGTTCTTC. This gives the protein CASTSNRDRGEFF.